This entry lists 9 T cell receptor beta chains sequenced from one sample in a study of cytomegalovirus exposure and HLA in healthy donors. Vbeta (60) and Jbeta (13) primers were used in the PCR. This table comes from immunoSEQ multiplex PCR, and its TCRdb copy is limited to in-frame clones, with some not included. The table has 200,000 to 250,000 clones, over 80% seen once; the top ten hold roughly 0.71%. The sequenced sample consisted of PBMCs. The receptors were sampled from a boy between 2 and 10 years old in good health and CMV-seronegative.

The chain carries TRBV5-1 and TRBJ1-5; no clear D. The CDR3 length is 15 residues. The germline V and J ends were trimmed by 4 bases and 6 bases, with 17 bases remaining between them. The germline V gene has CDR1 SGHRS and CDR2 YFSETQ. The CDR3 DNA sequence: TGCGCCAGCAGCCTTGATACGGGGTTCGGTCAGCCCCAGCATTTT. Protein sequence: CASSLDTGFGQPQHF.

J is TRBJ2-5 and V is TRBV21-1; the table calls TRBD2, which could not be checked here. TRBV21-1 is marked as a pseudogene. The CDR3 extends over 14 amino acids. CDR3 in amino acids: CASSLSGDKETQYF. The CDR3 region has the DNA TGTGCCAGCAGTCTATCCGGGGATAAAGAGACCCAGTACTTC.

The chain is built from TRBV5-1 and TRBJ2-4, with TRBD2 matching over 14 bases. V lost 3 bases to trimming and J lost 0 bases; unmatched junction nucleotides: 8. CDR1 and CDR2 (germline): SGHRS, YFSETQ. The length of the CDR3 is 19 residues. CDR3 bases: TGCGCCAGCAGCTGGGGGACTAGCGGGAGAGGAGAAGCCAAAAACATTCAGTACTTC. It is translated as CASSWGTSGRGEAKNIQYF.

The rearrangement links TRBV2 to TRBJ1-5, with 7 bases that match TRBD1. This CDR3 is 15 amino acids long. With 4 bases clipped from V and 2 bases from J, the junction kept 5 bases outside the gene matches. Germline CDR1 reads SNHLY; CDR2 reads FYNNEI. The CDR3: CASSVTGARNQPQHF. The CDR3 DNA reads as TGTGCCAGCAGTGTAACAGGGGCCCGCAATCAGCCCCAGCATTTT.

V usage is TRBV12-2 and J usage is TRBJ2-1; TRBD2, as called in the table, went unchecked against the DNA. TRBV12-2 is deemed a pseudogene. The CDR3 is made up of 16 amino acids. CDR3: CASRLSFVRGVREQFF. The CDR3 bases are TGTGCAAGTCGCTTATCGTTCGTCCGGGGTGTTCGTGAGCAGTTCTTC.

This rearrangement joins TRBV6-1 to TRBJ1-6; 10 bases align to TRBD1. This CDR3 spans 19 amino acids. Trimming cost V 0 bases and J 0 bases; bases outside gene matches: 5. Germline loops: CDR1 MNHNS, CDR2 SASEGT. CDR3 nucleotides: TGTGCCAGCAGTGAAGCAAGGGGGACAGGGGCCTCCTATAATTCACCCCTCCACTTT. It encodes CASSEARGTGASYNSPLHF.

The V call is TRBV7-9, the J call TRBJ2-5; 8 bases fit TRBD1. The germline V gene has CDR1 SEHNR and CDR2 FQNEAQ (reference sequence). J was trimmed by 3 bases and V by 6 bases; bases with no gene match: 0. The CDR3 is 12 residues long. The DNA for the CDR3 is TGTGCCAGCAGGACAGGGGAAGAGACCCAGTACTTC. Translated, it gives CASRTGEETQYF.

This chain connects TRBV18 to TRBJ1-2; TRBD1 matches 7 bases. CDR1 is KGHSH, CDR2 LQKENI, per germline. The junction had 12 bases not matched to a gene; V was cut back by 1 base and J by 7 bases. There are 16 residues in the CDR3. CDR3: CASSPRDRERMPGYTF. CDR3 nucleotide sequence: TGTGCCAGCTCACCACGAGACAGGGAACGAATGCCTGGCTACACCTTC.

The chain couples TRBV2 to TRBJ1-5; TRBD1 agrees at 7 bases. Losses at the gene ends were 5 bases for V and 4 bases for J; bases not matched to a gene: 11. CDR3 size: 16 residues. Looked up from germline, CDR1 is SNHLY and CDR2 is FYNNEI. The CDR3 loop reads CASSRSGTAANQPQHF. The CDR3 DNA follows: TGTGCCAGCAGTCGGTCCGGGACAGCGGCAAATCAGCCCCAGCATTTT.